Below, one TCR beta chain is given with its context. This sample was included in a study of blood T cell repertoires in COVID-19. Method: immunoSEQ multiplex PCR; TCRdb's copy keeps in-frame clones and lacks some. The profile shows 220,000 or so clones, roughly 80% of them singletons. The CDR3 is made up of 19 amino acids. CDR1 is MGHRA and CDR2 is YSYEKL in the germline V gene. V shed 0 bases and J 3 bases; nucleotides not matched to a gene: 10. The sequencing input was peripheral blood. V and J are TRBV4-1 and TRBJ2-4, with 11 bases matching TRBD1. The sequence derives from a woman in her 70s with acute or convalescent COVID-19. The CDR3 DNA sequence: TGCGCCAGCAGCCAAGACGGACAGGGGGCTTTCACACTCAAAAACATTCAGTACTTC. As protein: CASSQDGQGAFTLKNIQYF.